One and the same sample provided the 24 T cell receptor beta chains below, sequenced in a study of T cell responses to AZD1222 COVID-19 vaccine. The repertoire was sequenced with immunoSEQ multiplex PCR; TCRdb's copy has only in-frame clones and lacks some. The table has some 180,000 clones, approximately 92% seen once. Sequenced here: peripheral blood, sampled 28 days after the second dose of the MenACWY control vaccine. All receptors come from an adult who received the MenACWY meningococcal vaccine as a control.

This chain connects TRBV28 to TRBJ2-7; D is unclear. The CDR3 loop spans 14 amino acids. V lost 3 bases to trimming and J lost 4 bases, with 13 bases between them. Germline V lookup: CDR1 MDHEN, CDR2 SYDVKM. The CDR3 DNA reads TGTGCCAGCAGTTTGGGCCGGAAACTTTACGAGCAGTACTTC. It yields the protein CASSLGRKLYEQYF.

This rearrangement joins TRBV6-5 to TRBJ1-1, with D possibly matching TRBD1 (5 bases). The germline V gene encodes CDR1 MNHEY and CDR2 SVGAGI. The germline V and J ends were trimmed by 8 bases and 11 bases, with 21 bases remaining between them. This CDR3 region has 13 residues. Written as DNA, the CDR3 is TGTGCCAGCCAGCACGGTGGAGGGGAGTGGGCTTTCTTT. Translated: CASQHGGGEWAFF.

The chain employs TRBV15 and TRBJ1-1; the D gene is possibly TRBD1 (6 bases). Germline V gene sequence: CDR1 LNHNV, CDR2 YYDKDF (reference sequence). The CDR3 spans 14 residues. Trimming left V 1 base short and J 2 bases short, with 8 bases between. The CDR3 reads CATSRGTANTEAFF. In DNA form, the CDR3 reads TGTGCCACCAGCAGAGGGACAGCAAACACTGAAGCTTTCTTT.

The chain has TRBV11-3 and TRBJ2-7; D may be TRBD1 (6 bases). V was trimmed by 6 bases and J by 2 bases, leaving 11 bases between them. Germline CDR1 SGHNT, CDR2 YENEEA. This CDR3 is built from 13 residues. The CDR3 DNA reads TGTGCCAGCAGTCGGACAGCCACCTACGAGCAGTACTTC. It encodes CASSRTATYEQYF.

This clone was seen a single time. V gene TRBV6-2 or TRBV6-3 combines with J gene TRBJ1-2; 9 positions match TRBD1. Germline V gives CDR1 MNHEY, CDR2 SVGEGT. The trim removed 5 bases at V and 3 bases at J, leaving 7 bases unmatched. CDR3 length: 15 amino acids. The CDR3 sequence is CASSPGTGSYYGYTF. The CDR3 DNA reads TGTGCCAGCAGTCCCGGGACAGGGAGCTACTATGGCTACACCTTC.

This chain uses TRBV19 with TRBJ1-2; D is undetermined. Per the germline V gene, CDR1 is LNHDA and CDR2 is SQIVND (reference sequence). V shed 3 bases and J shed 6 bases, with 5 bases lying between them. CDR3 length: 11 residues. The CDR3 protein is CASSMMHGYTF. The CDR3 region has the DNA TGTGCCAGTAGTATGATGCATGGCTACACCTTC.

CDR3 in DNA: TGTGCCAGTAGCCGACTTGACAGGGGGGCCGAGCAGTACTTC. This encodes CASSRLDRGAEQYF. The chain recombines TRBV19 with TRBJ2-7, with TRBD1 matching 9 bases. The germline CDR1 and CDR2 sequences are LNHDA and SQIVND (reference sequence). The CDR3 length is 14 residues. V trimming: 6 bases; J trimming: 6 bases; junction bases outside the gene matches: 9.

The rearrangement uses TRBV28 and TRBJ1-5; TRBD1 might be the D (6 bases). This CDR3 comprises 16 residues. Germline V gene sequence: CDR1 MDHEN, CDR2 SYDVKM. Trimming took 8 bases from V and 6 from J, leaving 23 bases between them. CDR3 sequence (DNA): TGTGCCAGCCGCAGTTTAAGGGAACAGGGTGGTCAGCCCCAGCATTTT. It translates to CASRSLREQGGQPQHF.

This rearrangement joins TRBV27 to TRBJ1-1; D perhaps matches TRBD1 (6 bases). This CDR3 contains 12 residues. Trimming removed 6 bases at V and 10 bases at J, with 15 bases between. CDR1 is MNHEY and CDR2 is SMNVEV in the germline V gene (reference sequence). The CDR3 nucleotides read TGTGCCAGCAGCCAAGGGGGAGTTCGAGCTTTCTTT. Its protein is CASSQGGVRAFF.

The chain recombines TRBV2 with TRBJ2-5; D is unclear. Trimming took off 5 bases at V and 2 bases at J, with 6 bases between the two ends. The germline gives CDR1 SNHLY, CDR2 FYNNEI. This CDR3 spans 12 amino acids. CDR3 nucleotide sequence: TGTGCCAGCAGTCAGGAACAAGAGACCCAGTACTTC. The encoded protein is CASSQEQETQYF.

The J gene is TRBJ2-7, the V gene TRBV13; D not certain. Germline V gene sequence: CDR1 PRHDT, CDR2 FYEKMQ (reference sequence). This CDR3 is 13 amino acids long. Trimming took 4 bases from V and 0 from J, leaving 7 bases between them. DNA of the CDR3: TGTGCCAGCAGCTACGACATCTCCTACGAGCAGTACTTC. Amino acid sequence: CASSYDISYEQYF.

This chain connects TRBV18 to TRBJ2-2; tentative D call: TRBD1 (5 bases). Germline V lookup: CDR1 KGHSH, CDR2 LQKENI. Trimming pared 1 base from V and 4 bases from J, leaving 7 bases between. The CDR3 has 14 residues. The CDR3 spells CASSPRQTTGELFF. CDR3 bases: TGTGCCAGCTCACCACGACAGACCACCGGGGAGCTGTTTTTT.

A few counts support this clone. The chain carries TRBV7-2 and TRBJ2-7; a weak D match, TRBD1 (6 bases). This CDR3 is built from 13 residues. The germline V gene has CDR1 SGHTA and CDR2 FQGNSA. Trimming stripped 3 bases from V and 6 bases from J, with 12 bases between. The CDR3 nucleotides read TGTGCCAGCAGCTTGGGCAGGGGTAGCGAGCAGTACTTC. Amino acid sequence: CASSLGRGSEQYF.

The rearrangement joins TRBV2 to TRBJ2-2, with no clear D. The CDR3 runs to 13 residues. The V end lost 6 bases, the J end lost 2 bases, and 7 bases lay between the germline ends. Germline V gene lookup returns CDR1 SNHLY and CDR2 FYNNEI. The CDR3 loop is CASRQTNTGELFF. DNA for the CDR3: TGTGCCAGCAGACAGACAAACACCGGGGAGCTGTTTTTT.

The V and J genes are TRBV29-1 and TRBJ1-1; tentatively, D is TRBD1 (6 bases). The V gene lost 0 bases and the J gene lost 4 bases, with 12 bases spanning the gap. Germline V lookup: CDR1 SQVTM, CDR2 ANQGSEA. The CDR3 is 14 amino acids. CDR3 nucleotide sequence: TGCAGCGTTGAAGAAGTATCAGGGGCCACTGAAGCTTTCTTT. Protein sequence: CSVEEVSGATEAFF.

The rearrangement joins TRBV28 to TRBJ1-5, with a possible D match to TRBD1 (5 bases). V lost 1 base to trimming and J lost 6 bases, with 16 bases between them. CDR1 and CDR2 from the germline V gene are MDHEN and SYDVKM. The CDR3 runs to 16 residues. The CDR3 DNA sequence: TGTGCCAGCAGTTTATTTGGGCAGGGAAAAAGTCAGCCCCAGCATTTT. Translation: CASSLFGQGKSQPQHF.

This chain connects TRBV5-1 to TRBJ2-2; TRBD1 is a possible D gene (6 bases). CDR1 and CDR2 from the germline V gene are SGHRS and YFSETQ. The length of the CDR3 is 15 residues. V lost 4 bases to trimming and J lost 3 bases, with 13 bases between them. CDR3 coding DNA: TGCGCCAGCAGCATCTCAGGGGCGCACACCGGGGAGCTGTTTTTT. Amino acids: CASSISGAHTGELFF. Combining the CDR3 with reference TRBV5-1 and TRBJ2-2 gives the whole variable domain KAGVTQTPRYLIKTRGQQVTLSCSPISGHRSVSWYQQTPGQGLQFLFEYFSETQRNKGNFPGRFSGRQFSNSRSEMNVSTLELGDSALYLCASSISGAHTGELFFGEGSRLTVL.

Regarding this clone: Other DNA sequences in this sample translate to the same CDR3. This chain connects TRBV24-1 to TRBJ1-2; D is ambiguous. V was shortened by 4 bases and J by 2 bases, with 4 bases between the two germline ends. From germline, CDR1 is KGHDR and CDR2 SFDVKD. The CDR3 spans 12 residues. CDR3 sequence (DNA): TGTGCCACCAGTGAGCCGAACTATGGCTACACCTTC. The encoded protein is CATSEPNYGYTF.

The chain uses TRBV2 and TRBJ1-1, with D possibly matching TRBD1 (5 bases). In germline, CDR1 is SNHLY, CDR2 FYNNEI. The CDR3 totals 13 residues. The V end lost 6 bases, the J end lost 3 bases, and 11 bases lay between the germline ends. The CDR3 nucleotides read TGTGCCAGCAGCCGGGACCGGGACACTGAAGCTTTCTTT. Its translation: CASSRDRDTEAFF. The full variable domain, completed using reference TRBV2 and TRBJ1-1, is EPEVTQTPSHQVTQMGQEVILRCVPISNHLYFYWYRQILGQKVEFLVSFYNNEISEKSEIFDDQFSVERPDGSNFTLKIRSTKLEDSAMYFCASSRDRDTEAFFGQGTRLTVV.

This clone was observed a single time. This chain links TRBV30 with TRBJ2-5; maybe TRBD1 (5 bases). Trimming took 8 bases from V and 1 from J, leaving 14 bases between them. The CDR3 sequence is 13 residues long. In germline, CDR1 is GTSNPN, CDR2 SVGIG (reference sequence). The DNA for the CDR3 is TGTGCCATGACCACAGGTCTCCAAGAGACCCAGTACTTC. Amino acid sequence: CAMTTGLQETQYF.

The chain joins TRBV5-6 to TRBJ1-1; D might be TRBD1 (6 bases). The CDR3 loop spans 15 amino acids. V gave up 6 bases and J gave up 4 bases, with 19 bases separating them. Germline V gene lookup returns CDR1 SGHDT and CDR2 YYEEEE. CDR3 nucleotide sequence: TGTGCCAGCAAAAGAGGGGGGCAGTTGGGCACTGAAGCTTTCTTT. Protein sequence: CASKRGGQLGTEAFF.

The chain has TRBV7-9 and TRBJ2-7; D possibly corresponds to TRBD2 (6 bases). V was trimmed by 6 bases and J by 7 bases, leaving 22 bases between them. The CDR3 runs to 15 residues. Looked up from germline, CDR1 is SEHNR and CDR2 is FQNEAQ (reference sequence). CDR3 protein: CASSYSAGTGREQYF. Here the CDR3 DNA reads TGTGCCAGCAGTTATAGCGCGGGGACTGGAAGGGAGCAGTACTTC.

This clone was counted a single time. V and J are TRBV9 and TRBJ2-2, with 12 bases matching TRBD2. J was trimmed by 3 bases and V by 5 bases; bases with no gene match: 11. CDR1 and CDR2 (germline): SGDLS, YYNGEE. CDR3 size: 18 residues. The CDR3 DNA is TGTGCCAGCAGTAACAATCTAGCGGGAGGGCCTCACACCGGGGAGCTGTTTTTT. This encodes CASSNNLAGGPHTGELFF.

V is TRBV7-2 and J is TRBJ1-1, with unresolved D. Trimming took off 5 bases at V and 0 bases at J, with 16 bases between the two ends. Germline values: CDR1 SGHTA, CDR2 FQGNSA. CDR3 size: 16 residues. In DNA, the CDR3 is TGTGCCAGCAGCCTGACTCGATCCAGGCTGAACACTGAAGCTTTCTTT. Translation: CASSLTRSRLNTEAFF.